This T cell receptor beta chain was captured in a study of T cells in Graves' hyperthyroidism and ophthalmopathy. Participants, patients aged 18 to 65, had newly diagnosed hyperthyroidism with a duration under 2 months. This CDR3 is built from 13 residues. Trimming removed 6 bases at V and 9 bases at J, with 16 bases between. Germline assignment: CDR1 SNHLY and CDR2 FYNNEI. Authors of the study amplified TCR beta CDR3 regions from RNA transcripts. In the first-round RT-PCR of the TCR CDR3, the HTBI primer set was used. From the multiplex PCR reads, TCRdb called clonotypes with MiXCR, one entry per CDR3 protein. The data show approximately 370,000 distinct CDR3 sequences, with about 15% seen just once and approximately 30% held by the top ten.

The genes are TRBV2 and TRBJ2-3; the D is unclear. The source material was blood. This receptor was taken from a woman between 25 and 40 years old with Graves' hyperthyroidism. CDR3 bases: TGTGCCAGCAGGGTCTATACTCTGAGGACGCAGTATTTT. It is translated as CASRVYTLRTQYF.